The next 19 T cell receptor beta chains were all read from a single sample in a study of technical replicates of blood from a few donors. Repertoires were generated with immunoSEQ multiplex PCR, while TCRdb's copy carries only in-frame clones and drops some. The data contain about 82,000 clones, approximately 90% of them singletons. The sequenced sample consisted of T cells isolated from PBMCs. All receptors derive from a human donor in good health.

The chain joins TRBV27 to TRBJ1-2, with D tentatively TRBD1 (6 bases). The CDR3 runs to 14 residues. CDR1 MNHEY and CDR2 SMNVEV come from the germline V gene (reference sequence). V was cut by 4 bases and J by 3 bases, with 12 bases left in between. In DNA, the CDR3 is TGTGCCAGCAGTTCACTGGGGGCCGACTATGGCTACACCTTC. As protein: CASSSLGADYGYTF.

The rearrangement uses TRBV5-4 and TRBJ2-2; perhaps TRBD2 as D (7 bases). This CDR3 has 14 amino acids. Germline V gene lookup returns CDR1 SGHNT and CDR2 YYREEE (reference sequence). With 2 bases removed from V and 6 bases from J, the gap between germline ends came to 11 bases. CDR3 nucleotide sequence: TGTGCCAGCAGCTTTGGGGGGGCGGCCGGGGAGCTGTTTTTT. It specifies CASSFGGAAGELFF.

V gene TRBV11-3 combines with J gene TRBJ1-1; TRBD1 is a possible D gene (5 bases). V lost 5 bases, J lost 3 bases, and 13 bases lay in between. The CDR3 contains 14 residues. Germline loops: CDR1 SGHNT, CDR2 YENEEA. The CDR3 DNA sequence: TGTGCCAGCAGCGCCACGGCACAGGACACTGAAGCTTTCTTT. This encodes CASSATAQDTEAFF. The full variable domain, in which reference TRBV11-3 and TRBJ1-1 provide the parts outside the CDR3, is EAGVVQSPRYKIIEKKQPVAFWCNPISGHNTLYWYLQNLGQGPELLIRYENEEAVDDSQLPKDRFSAERLKGVDSTLKIQPAELGDSAVYLCASSATAQDTEAFFGQGTRLTVV.

The chain joins TRBV2 to TRBJ2-2, with 12 bases lining up with TRBD2. Germline CDR1 and CDR2: SNHLY and FYNNEI. Trimming took 8 bases from V and 6 from J; bases not matched to a gene: 7. There are 15 residues in the CDR3. As DNA, the CDR3 is TGTGCCAGCTCGAGAGGACTAGCGGGATCCGGGGAGCTGTTTTTT. It is translated as CASSRGLAGSGELFF.

The rearrangement joins TRBV9 to TRBJ1-1; 8 nucleotides align to TRBD1. The CDR3 extends over 14 amino acids. Losses at the gene ends were 3 bases for V and 4 bases for J; bases not matched to a gene: 5. Germline V gene sequence: CDR1 SGDLS, CDR2 YYNGEE. Here the CDR3 reads CASSEQGGGTEAFF. Here the CDR3 DNA reads TGTGCCAGCAGCGAACAGGGGGGGGGCACTGAAGCTTTCTTT.

The chain recombines TRBV5-4 with TRBJ2-1; 9 positions match TRBD1. Germline CDR1 SGHNT, CDR2 YYREEE (reference sequence). With 0 bases clipped from V and 9 bases from J, the junction kept 4 bases outside the gene matches. This CDR3 contains 14 residues. The CDR3 DNA follows: TGTGCCAGCAGCTTGGGGGGGACAGGGTTTGAGCAGTTCTTC. It yields the protein CASSLGGTGFEQFF.

The genes are TRBV4-1 and TRBJ1-5; no clear D gene. Trimming stripped 4 bases from V and 4 bases from J, with 14 bases between. This CDR3 has 15 amino acids. The germline CDR1 and CDR2 sequences are MGHRA and YSYEKL. The CDR3 reads CASSPLGEINQPQHF. CDR3 bases: TGCGCCAGCAGCCCCCTCGGGGAGATAAATCAGCCCCAGCATTTT.

The chain recombines TRBV6-1 with TRBJ1-1; D unclear. CDR3 length equals 12 residues. Trimming left V 8 bases short and J 1 base short, with 8 bases between. From germline, CDR1 is MNHNS and CDR2 SASEGT. CDR3 sequence reads: CASATGNTEAFF. In nucleotides, the CDR3 is TGTGCCAGCGCGACGGGGAACACTGAAGCTTTCTTT.

The chain links TRBV7-9 to TRBJ1-1; 7 nucleotides line up with TRBD1. Per germline, CDR1 SEHNR and CDR2 FQNEAQ (reference sequence). The CDR3 runs to 13 residues. V lost 5 bases and J lost 3; bases outside the gene matches: 3. The CDR3 sequence is CASSIQGYTEAFF. CDR3 coding DNA: TGTGCCAGCAGCATACAGGGGTACACTGAAGCTTTCTTT.

The chain combines TRBV7-6 with TRBJ2-7, with D possibly being TRBD1 (7 bases). The V end lost 5 bases, the J end lost 7 bases, and 15 bases lay between the germline ends. There are 13 residues in the CDR3. Germline lookup yields CDR1 SGHVS and CDR2 FNYEAQ. CDR3 residues: CASSPTGAGEQYF. CDR3 DNA: TGTGCCAGCAGCCCTACAGGGGCGGGGGAGCAGTACTTC.

The rearrangement uses TRBV6-5 and TRBJ1-1; a possible D gene is TRBD1 (6 bases). The CDR3 has 12 amino acids. The germline CDR1 and CDR2 sequences are MNHEY and SVGAGI. V lost 6 bases and J lost 6, with 11 bases in between. CDR3 residues: CASSTGISEAFF. CDR3 bases: TGTGCCAGCAGCACAGGGATCTCTGAAGCTTTCTTT.

The chain is built from TRBV6-1 and TRBJ1-1; TRBD1 matches 9 bases. The CDR3 runs 15 residues. V was pared by 6 bases and J by 3 bases, with 8 bases of the junction left unmatched. Germline loops: CDR1 MNHNS, CDR2 SASEGT. The DNA for the CDR3 is TGTGCCAGCAGGGGAGCACAGGGGGCGGACACTGAAGCTTTCTTT. It encodes CASRGAQGADTEAFF.

This sequence joins TRBV6-1 and TRBJ1-5, with D perhaps TRBD1 (6 bases). Germline V CDR1 and CDR2: MNHNS, SASEGT. The CDR3 runs 15 residues. V lost 6 bases to trimming and J lost 7 bases, with 19 bases between them. CDR3 loop: CASRHRDILDQPQHF. The CDR3 DNA reads as TGTGCCAGCAGGCACAGGGACATTCTTGACCAGCCCCAGCATTTT.

The chain employs TRBV14 and TRBJ1-3; no clear D. V lost 0 bases to trimming and J lost 6 bases, with 12 bases between them. This CDR3 has 15 amino acids. Per germline, CDR1 SGHDN and CDR2 FVKESK. The CDR3 loop is CASSQDWYAENTIYF. The CDR3 nucleotides read TGTGCCAGCAGCCAAGATTGGTACGCGGAAAACACCATATATTTT.

The J gene is TRBJ2-7, the V gene TRBV28, with 9 bases identical to TRBD1. The CDR3 length is 14 residues. The germline gives CDR1 MDHEN, CDR2 SYDVKM. Trimming removed 6 bases from V and 6 bases from J; junction bases left unmatched: 9. The CDR3 here is CASRFPGQGSEQYF. CDR3 coding DNA: TGTGCCAGCAGATTCCCGGGACAGGGTTCCGAGCAGTACTTC.

The V gene is TRBV6-1, the J gene TRBJ1-5; 9 nucleotides match TRBD1. V was clipped by 4 bases and J by 4 bases; unmatched bases: 5. The CDR3 is 15 residues long. Germline V CDR1 and CDR2: MNHNS, SASEGT. DNA for the CDR3: TGTGCCAGCAGTGGTGAACAGGGGGCGAATCAGCCCCAGCATTTT. Its protein is CASSGEQGANQPQHF.

This clone was observed once. The genes are TRBV30 and TRBJ2-7, with 8 bases fitting TRBD1. V dropped 4 bases and J dropped 0; count of bases not matched to a gene: 5. CDR1 is GTSNPN and CDR2 is SVGIG in the germline V gene (reference sequence). The CDR3 contains 14 residues. The DNA for the CDR3 is TGTGCCTGGATAAGACAGGGGTCCTCCTACGAGCAGTACTTC. This codes for CAWIRQGSSYEQYF.

The DNA for the CDR3 is TGTGCCAGTCCGACGGGGGGGAGGGGGGAAGATACGCAGTATTTT. This gives the protein CASPTGGRGEDTQYF. This chain links TRBV2 with TRBJ2-3; TRBD2 matches 8 bases. From germline, CDR1 is SNHLY and CDR2 FYNNEI. The CDR3 covers 15 residues. V was clipped by 9 bases and J by 5 bases; unmatched bases: 13.

This chain's CDR3 is CASSLSPRGPPGQFF. CDR3 DNA: TGTGCCAGCAGCTTGTCTCCTAGGGGCCCCCCTGGGCAGTTCTTC. The J gene is TRBJ2-1, the V gene TRBV13; D possibly corresponds to TRBD1 (5 bases). V was shortened by 3 bases and J by 12 bases, with 21 bases between the two germline ends. The CDR3 consists of 15 residues. CDR1 is PRHDT, CDR2 FYEKMQ, per germline (reference sequence).